This TCR beta chain was recovered during a study of PD-L1 blockade in urothelial cancer. As for the study in general: Male sex and bladder-origin urothelial cancer characterized about 85% of the roughly 29 patients. Study-wide results and caveats: Below-median pretreatment blood TCR clonality predicted better survival.

Comments on this clone: Antigen: not known.

The V gene end was trimmed by 1 base and the J gene end by 4 bases; junction bases not matched to a gene: 7. This CDR3 region has 16 residues. The germline gives CDR1 SGHDT, CDR2 YYEEEE. As to time point: pretreatment peripheral blood. Some clones are missing from TCRdb's copy, which holds only in-frame ones; the method was immunoSEQ multiplex PCR. The data contain some 50,000 clones, 70% to 90% of them singletons. The sequencing used PBMCs, collected around atezolizumab (anti-PD-L1) treatment. The sequence was collected from a woman aged 60 to 75 with urothelial cancer. The chain couples TRBV5-6 to TRBJ2-7; 11 bases align to TRBD2. In nucleotides, the CDR3 is TGTGCCAGCAGCTTGACCCAACTAGCGGGAGAGTACGAGCAGTACTTC. This translates into CASSLTQLAGEYEQYF.